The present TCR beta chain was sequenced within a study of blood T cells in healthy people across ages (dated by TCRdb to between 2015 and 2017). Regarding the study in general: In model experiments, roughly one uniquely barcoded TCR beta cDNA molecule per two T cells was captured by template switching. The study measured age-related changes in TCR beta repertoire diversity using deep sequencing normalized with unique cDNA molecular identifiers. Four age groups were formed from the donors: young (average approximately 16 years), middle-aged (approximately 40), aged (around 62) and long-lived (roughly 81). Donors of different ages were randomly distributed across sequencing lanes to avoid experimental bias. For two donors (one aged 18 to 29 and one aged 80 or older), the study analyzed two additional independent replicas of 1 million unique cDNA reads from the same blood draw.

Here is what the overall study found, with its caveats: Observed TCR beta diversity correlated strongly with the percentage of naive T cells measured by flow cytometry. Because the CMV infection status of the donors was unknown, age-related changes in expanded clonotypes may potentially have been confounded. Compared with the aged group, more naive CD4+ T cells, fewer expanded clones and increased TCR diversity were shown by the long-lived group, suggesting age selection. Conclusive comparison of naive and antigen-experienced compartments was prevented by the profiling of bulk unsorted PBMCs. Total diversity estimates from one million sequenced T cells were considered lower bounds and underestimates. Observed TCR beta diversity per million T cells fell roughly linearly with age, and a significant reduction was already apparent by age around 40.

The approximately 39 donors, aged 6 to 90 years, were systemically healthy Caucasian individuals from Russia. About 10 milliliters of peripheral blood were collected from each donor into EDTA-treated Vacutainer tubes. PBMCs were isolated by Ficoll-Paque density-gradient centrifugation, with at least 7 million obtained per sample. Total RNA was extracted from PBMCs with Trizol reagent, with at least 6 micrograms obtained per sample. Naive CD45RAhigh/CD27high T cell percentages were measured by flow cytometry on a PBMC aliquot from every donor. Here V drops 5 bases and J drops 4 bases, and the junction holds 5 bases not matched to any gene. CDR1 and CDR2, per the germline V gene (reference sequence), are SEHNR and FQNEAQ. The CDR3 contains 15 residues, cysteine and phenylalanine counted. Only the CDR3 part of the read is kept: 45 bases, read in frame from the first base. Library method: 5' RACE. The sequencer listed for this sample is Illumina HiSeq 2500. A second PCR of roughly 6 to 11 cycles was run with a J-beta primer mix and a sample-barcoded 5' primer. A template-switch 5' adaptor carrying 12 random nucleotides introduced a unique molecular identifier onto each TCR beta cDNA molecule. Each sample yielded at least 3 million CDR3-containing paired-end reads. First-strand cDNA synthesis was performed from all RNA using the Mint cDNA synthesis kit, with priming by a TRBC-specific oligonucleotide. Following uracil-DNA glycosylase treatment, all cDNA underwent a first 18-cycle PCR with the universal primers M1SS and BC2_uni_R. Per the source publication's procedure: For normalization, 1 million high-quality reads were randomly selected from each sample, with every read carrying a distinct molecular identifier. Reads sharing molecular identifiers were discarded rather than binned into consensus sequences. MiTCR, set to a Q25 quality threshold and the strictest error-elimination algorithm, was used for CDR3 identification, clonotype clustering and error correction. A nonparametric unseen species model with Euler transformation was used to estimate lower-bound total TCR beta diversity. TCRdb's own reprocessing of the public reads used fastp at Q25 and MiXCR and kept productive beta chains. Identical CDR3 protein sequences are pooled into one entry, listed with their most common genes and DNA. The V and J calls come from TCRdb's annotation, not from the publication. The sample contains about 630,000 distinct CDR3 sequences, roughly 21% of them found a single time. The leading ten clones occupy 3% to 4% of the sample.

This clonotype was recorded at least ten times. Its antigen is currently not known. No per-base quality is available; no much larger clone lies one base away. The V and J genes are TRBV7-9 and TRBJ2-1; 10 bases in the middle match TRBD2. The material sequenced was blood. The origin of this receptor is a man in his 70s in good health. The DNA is TGTGCCAGCAGCCTCCCTAGCGGGAGTTACAATGAGCAGTTCTTC. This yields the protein CASSLPSGSYNEQFF.